These 20 T cell receptor beta chains share one sample of origin, sequenced in a study of shared clonotypes between healthy human individuals. Assay used: immunoSEQ multiplex PCR; TCRdb lists only in-frame clones, some missing. The sample shows roughly 1,000,000 clones, around 82% of them seen only once. Sequenced material: memory CD4+ T cells from PBMCs. Sample subset: CD45RA-negative fraction. Receptors were obtained from a man younger than 35 in good health. Some clones in this sample may be carry-over from other donors' samples.

The chain employs TRBV11-2 and TRBJ2-7; D remains unclear. Germline V gives CDR1 SGHAT, CDR2 FQNNGV. The CDR3 totals 13 residues. V lost 5 bases and J 5 bases, leaving 13 bases between the germline ends. The CDR3 bases are TGTGCCAGCAGCCCCCTCCGAGAAGACGAGCAGTACTTC. Protein sequence: CASSPLREDEQYF.

The chain is built from TRBV4-3 and TRBJ2-2; D remains unclear. Trimming took 0 bases from V and 4 from J, leaving 9 bases between them. The CDR3 sequence is 15 residues long. Germline lookup yields CDR1 LGHNA and CDR2 YSLEER. The CDR3 DNA is TGCGCCAGCAGCCAAGAGGTGGGCGTCACCGGGGAGCTGTTTTTT. This codes for CASSQEVGVTGELFF.

CDR3 nucleotide sequence: TGTGCCAGCAGCGTACAGCGGGGCCGCACAGATACGCAGTATTTT. It encodes CASSVQRGRTDTQYF. The chain recombines TRBV9 with TRBJ2-3, with 7 bases fitting TRBD2. This CDR3 has 15 amino acids. J lost 1 base, V lost 1 base, and 3 bases had no gene match. Looked up from germline, CDR1 is SGDLS and CDR2 is YYNGEE.

This clone appeared once. This chain uses TRBV4-3 with TRBJ1-4, with TRBD1 matching over 9 bases. The germline V gene encodes CDR1 LGHNA and CDR2 YSLEER. The J segment lost 12 bases and the V segment lost 1 base, leaving 9 bases of the junction unmatched. CDR3 length: 15 amino acids. CDR3 DNA sequence: TGCGCCAGCAGCCAAGGGCCGGGACAGGGAACGGAACTGTTTTTT. Translated: CASSQGPGQGTELFF.

V gene TRBV30 combines with J gene TRBJ2-2, with a weak D call TRBD1 (5 bases). Germline V gene sequence: CDR1 GTSNPN, CDR2 SVGIG (reference sequence). The CDR3 consists of 14 residues. Trimming stripped 4 bases from V and 2 bases from J, with 11 bases between. This chain's CDR3 is CAWIVRANTGELFF. The DNA for the CDR3 is TGTGCCTGGATAGTCAGGGCAAACACCGGGGAGCTGTTTTTT.

The rearrangement joins TRBV2 to TRBJ1-1; a possible D gene is TRBD1 (5 bases). The V gene lost 9 bases and the J gene lost 1 base, with 9 bases spanning the gap. CDR3 length: 12 amino acids. Germline V gene data show CDR1 as SNHLY and CDR2 as FYNNEI. CDR3 nucleotide sequence: TGTGCCAGGGGCAGGGAGAACACTGAAGCTTTCTTT. Translated, it gives CARGRENTEAFF.

This rearrangement joins TRBV9 to TRBJ2-5; TRBD1 aligns across 7 bases. From germline, CDR1 is SGDLS and CDR2 YYNGEE. The CDR3 is 13 residues long. The J segment lost 5 bases and the V segment lost 3 bases, leaving 4 bases of the junction unmatched. The DNA of the CDR3 is TGTGCCAGCAGCGGACAGGGTTACGAGACCCAGTACTTC. Protein sequence: CASSGQGYETQYF.

This chain joins TRBV7-3 and TRBJ2-1, with TRBD2 matching over 9 bases. CDR3 length equals 15 residues. V shed 2 bases and J 8 bases; nucleotides not matched to a gene: 7. Germline assignment: CDR1 SGHTA and CDR2 FQGTGA. Here the CDR3 reads CASSLLAGVGHEQFF. DNA of the CDR3: TGTGCCAGCAGCTTATTAGCGGGAGTAGGGCATGAGCAGTTCTTC.

The chain uses TRBV4-1 and TRBJ1-2, with 8 bases matching TRBD1. The CDR3 has 17 residues. J gave up 2 bases and V 4 bases, and 12 bases lay outside the gene matches. Germline CDR1 is MGHRA and CDR2 is YSYEKL. Here the CDR3 DNA reads TGCGCCAGCAGCCCATCTGAAACCTGGACAGGGAACTATGGCTACACCTTC. Protein product: CASSPSETWTGNYGYTF.

V usage is TRBV5-1 and J usage is TRBJ2-3, with TRBD2 matching 7 bases. The CDR3 totals 16 residues. V gave up 4 bases and J gave up 1 base; unmatched junction bases: 9. Germline V lookup: CDR1 SGHRS, CDR2 YFSETQ. The CDR3 coding sequence is TGCGCCAGCAGCCCATCCCTGAGCGGGGGCACAGATACGCAGTATTTT. This encodes CASSPSLSGGTDTQYF.

The chain links TRBV5-1 to TRBJ2-1; D remains unclear. The germline V gene encodes CDR1 SGHRS and CDR2 YFSETQ. The V and J ends lost 4 bases and 7 bases respectively, with 9 bases between them. The CDR3 loop spans 12 amino acids. CDR3: CASSRARNEQFF. Written as DNA, the CDR3 is TGCGCCAGCAGCCGCGCAAGAAATGAGCAGTTCTTC. Filled out from reference TRBV5-1 and TRBJ2-1, the complete variable domain reads KAGVTQTPRYLIKTRGQQVTLSCSPISGHRSVSWYQQTPGQGLQFLFEYFSETQRNKGNFPGRFSGRQFSNSRSEMNVSTLELGDSALYLCASSRARNEQFFGPGTRLTVL.

The chain is built from TRBV7-6 and TRBJ2-2; perhaps D is TRBD1 or TRBD2 (5 bases each). Per the germline V gene, CDR1 is SGHVS and CDR2 is FNYEAQ. The CDR3 runs 16 residues. With 5 bases removed from V and 2 bases from J, the gap between germline ends came to 15 bases. CDR3 sequence: CASSPGPIGNTGELFF. CDR3 bases: TGTGCCAGCAGCCCGGGACCGATAGGAAACACCGGGGAGCTGTTTTTT.

The J gene is TRBJ2-2, the V gene TRBV29-1, with TRBD1 identical over 7 bases. This CDR3 comprises 13 residues. Trimming removed 4 bases from V and 2 bases from J; junction bases left unmatched: 1. CDR1 is SQVTM and CDR2 is ANQGSEA in the germline V gene. The CDR3, as DNA: TGCAGCGTTGGACAGGGCAACACCGGGGAGCTGTTTTTT. Residues: CSVGQGNTGELFF.

Written as DNA, the CDR3 is TGCGCCAGCAGCTTGCAGGGGGCGTCGAACGAGCAGTACTTC. Its translation: CASSLQGASNEQYF. This chain links TRBV5-1 with TRBJ2-7; TRBD1 matches 8 bases. This CDR3 region has 14 residues. Trimming at V came to 1 base and at J to 5 bases, leaving 5 bases not matched to a gene. Germline lookup yields CDR1 SGHRS and CDR2 YFSETQ. Complete variable domain (other parts from reference TRBV5-1 and TRBJ2-7): KAGVTQTPRYLIKTRGQQVTLSCSPISGHRSVSWYQQTPGQGLQFLFEYFSETQRNKGNFPGRFSGRQFSNSRSEMNVSTLELGDSALYLCASSLQGASNEQYFGPGTRLTVT.

The chain couples TRBV7-8 to TRBJ2-7, with TRBD1 identical over 10 bases. CDR1 is SGHVS, CDR2 FQNEAQ, per germline. V was clipped by 7 bases and J by 5 bases; unmatched bases: 8. The CDR3 loop spans 14 amino acids. In nucleotides, the CDR3 is TGTGCCAGCACCTCCGGGACAGGGGTGCACGAGCAGTACTTC. It codes for CASTSGTGVHEQYF.

The table lists this clone with a few counts. The genes are TRBV10-3 and TRBJ1-4, with TRBD1 matching 9 bases. V was clipped by 4 bases and J by 7 bases; unmatched bases: 4. Germline lookup yields CDR1 ENHRY and CDR2 SYGVKD. The CDR3 is made up of 14 amino acids. The CDR3 reads CAISGGQGGEKLFF. Written as DNA, the CDR3 is TGTGCCATCAGTGGGGGACAGGGCGGTGAAAAACTGTTTTTT.

The chain has TRBV11-2 and TRBJ2-2; perhaps D is TRBD1 or TRBD2 (5 bases each). The CDR3 loop spans 18 amino acids. Trimming removed 3 bases from V and 0 bases from J, with 17 bases in between. CDR1 and CDR2 from the germline V gene are SGHAT and FQNNGV. CDR3 sequence: CASSFFRGPSSNTGELFF. The CDR3 DNA is TGTGCCAGCAGCTTTTTTAGGGGACCATCATCGAACACCGGGGAGCTGTTTTTT.

V is TRBV19 and J is TRBJ1-1; TRBD1 is a possible D gene (6 bases). Trimming removed 2 bases at V and 4 bases at J, with 14 bases between. This CDR3 has 15 residues. Germline V CDR1 and CDR2: LNHDA, SQIVND (reference sequence). The CDR3 DNA follows: TGTGCCAGTAGTATACCCAGGGGAGGTATCACTGAAGCTTTCTTT. Translated: CASSIPRGGITEAFF.

The genes are TRBV29-1 and TRBJ1-1, with D possibly TRBD1 on 5 matching bases. The CDR3 contains 12 residues. V shed 1 base and J shed 5 bases, with 8 bases lying between them. Germline V gene sequence: CDR1 SQVTM, CDR2 ANQGSEA. The CDR3 protein is CSVEVRGTEAFF. CDR3 DNA: TGCAGCGTTGAAGTTAGGGGAACTGAAGCTTTCTTT.

The J gene is TRBJ1-4, the V gene TRBV29-1; 7 bases line up with TRBD1. In germline, CDR1 is SQVTM, CDR2 ANQGSEA. J was trimmed by 5 bases and V by 7 bases; bases with no gene match: 7. The CDR3 is 13 residues long. As DNA, the CDR3 is TGCAGCGGATGGACAGGACCCAATGAAAAACTGTTTTTT. It translates to CSGWTGPNEKLFF. Using reference TRBV29-1 and TRBJ1-4 for the parts outside the CDR3, the full variable domain is SAVISQKPSRDICQRGTSLTIQCQVDSQVTMMFWYRQQPGQSLTLIATANQGSEATYESGFVIDKFPISRPNLTFSTLTVSNMSPEDSSIYLCSGWTGPNEKLFFGSGTQLSVL.